Below are 24 T cell receptor beta chains sequenced from a single sample in a study of blood T cells in healthy people across ages. Primed by a sample-barcoded 5' primer and a J-beta primer mix, a second PCR proceeded for roughly 6 to 12 cycles. TCRdb reprocessed the 5' RACE reads via MiXCR and lists one record per CDR3 protein. The sample lists more than 1,400,000 distinct CDR3 sequences; around 42% were seen once. Sequenced input: blood. The receptor set was obtained from a woman aged 18-29 years in good health.

This clonotype has only a few counts. The chain is built from TRBV27 and TRBJ2-1; D gene uncertain. This CDR3 has 11 residues. Germline assignment: CDR1 MNHEY and CDR2 SMNVEV (reference sequence). Trimming pared 3 bases from V and 8 bases from J, leaving 5 bases between. The CDR3 DNA follows: TGTGCCAGCAGTTTCGGATATGAGCAGTTCTTC. Translation: CASSFGYEQFF.

The sample holds many counts of this clonotype. The chain joins TRBV27 to TRBJ2-7; TRBD1 agrees at 10 bases. Trimming removed 6 bases from V and 6 bases from J; junction bases left unmatched: 11. Germline V lookup: CDR1 MNHEY, CDR2 SMNVEV (reference sequence). The CDR3 runs to 15 residues. CDR3 coding DNA: TGTGCCAGCAGGCAAGGAGGACAGGGGGTGAGCGAGCAGTACTTC. As protein: CASRQGGQGVSEQYF.

V usage is TRBV28 and J usage is TRBJ1-3; D perhaps matches TRBD1 (5 bases). CDR1 and CDR2 from the germline V gene are MDHEN and SYDVKM. This CDR3 is built from 16 residues. V lost 8 bases and J 0 bases, leaving 17 bases between the germline ends. The CDR3: CASHGTSSLSGNTIYF. CDR3 coding DNA: TGTGCCAGCCATGGGACGTCTAGCCTCTCTGGAAACACCATATATTTT. The variable domain in full, completed from reference TRBV28 and TRBJ1-3, reads DVKVTQSSRYLVKRTGEKVFLECVQDMDHENMFWYRQDPGLGLRLIYFSYDVKMKEKGDIPEGYSVSREKKERFSLILESASTNQTSMYLCASHGTSSLSGNTIYFGEGSWLTVV.

The chain couples TRBV5-1 to TRBJ1-2, with 8 nucleotides matching TRBD1. The trim removed 0 bases at V and 4 bases at J, leaving 5 bases unmatched. In germline, CDR1 is SGHRS, CDR2 YFSETQ. This CDR3 comprises 15 residues. The CDR3 protein is CASSLGTGSSYGYTF. The CDR3, as DNA: TGCGCCAGCAGCTTGGGGACAGGGTCAAGCTATGGCTACACCTTC.

The chain employs TRBV12-3 or TRBV12-4 and TRBJ2-3; 9 bases agree with TRBD2. The CDR3 totals 12 residues. V shed 4 bases and J 14 bases; nucleotides not matched to a gene: 7. The CDR3 coding sequence is TGTGCCAGCAGTTGGGGACTAGCTGCCGGGTATTTT. It is translated as CASSWGLAAGYF.

The chain recombines TRBV4-1 with TRBJ2-7; tentative D call: TRBD1 (5 bases). V lost 0 bases, J lost 1 base, and 13 bases lay in between. The CDR3 runs 16 residues. CDR1 is MGHRA and CDR2 is YSYEKL in the germline V gene. The CDR3 sequence: CASSQDPPQGSYEQYF. As DNA, the CDR3 is TGCGCCAGCAGCCAAGATCCACCCCAGGGATCCTACGAGCAGTACTTC.

J is TRBJ1-4 and V is TRBV5-5, with D maybe TRBD1 (6 bases). Germline V gene sequence: CDR1 SGHKS, CDR2 YYEKEE (reference sequence). Trimming took off 0 bases at V and 8 bases at J, with 20 bases between the two ends. The CDR3 is 17 amino acids. In DNA form, the CDR3 reads TGTGCCAGCAGCTTGGGGTACAACAGGGATCCCAGGGAAAAACTGTTTTTT. Protein sequence: CASSLGYNRDPREKLFF. Looking up the rest from reference TRBV5-5 and TRBJ1-4 gives the full variable domain: DAGVTQSPTHLIKTRGQQVTLRCSPISGHKSVSWYQQVLGQGPQFIFQYYEKEERGRGNFPDRFSARQFPNYSSELNVNALLLGDSALYLCASSLGYNRDPREKLFFGSGTQLSVL.

This chain uses TRBV13 with TRBJ2-1; D assignment may be TRBD1 or TRBD2 (5 bases each). The CDR3 runs to 13 residues. Germline V gives CDR1 PRHDT, CDR2 FYEKMQ (reference sequence). V gave up 5 bases and J gave up 15 bases, with 20 bases separating them. This chain's CDR3 is CASSARTGARLFF. The CDR3 nucleotides read TGTGCCAGCAGCGCCCGGACCGGGGCTCGTCTGTTCTTC.

The V and J genes are TRBV6-5 and TRBJ1-3; 7 nucleotides match TRBD1. The CDR3 has 18 amino acids. The germline V gene encodes CDR1 MNHEY and CDR2 SVGAGI. J gave up 0 bases and V 0 bases, and 8 bases lay outside the gene matches. Written as DNA, the CDR3 is TGTGCCAGCAGTTACTCTCCGGACAGGCAGGACTCTGGAAACACCATATATTTT. As protein: CASSYSPDRQDSGNTIYF.

This clonotype was seen a handful of times. The rearrangement joins TRBV7-8 to TRBJ2-5, with TRBD2 identical over 7 bases. Germline CDR1 and CDR2: SGHVS and FQNEAQ. The CDR3 runs to 16 residues. Trimming cost V 3 bases and J 3 bases; bases outside gene matches: 10. CDR3 in DNA: TGTGCCAGCAGCTTCTCGCGGGAGAGTAATGAAGAGACCCAGTACTTC. As protein: CASSFSRESNEETQYF.

This clonotype came up many times. V usage is TRBV2 and J usage is TRBJ1-2, with no clear D. The ends were cut back, 6 bases at V and 4 bases at J, with 18 bases in the middle. The germline V gene encodes CDR1 SNHLY and CDR2 FYNNEI. The CDR3 extends over 15 amino acids. The CDR3 spells CASSVPQVPPYGYTF. CDR3 bases: TGTGCCAGCAGCGTACCTCAGGTGCCCCCCTATGGCTACACCTTC.

This clonotype has just a few counts. The rearrangement links TRBV21-1 to TRBJ2-7; the table calls TRBD1, which could not be checked here. TRBV21-1 is termed a pseudogene. The CDR3 extends over 18 amino acids. The CDR3 protein is CASSKAGRHVPDTYEQYF. The CDR3 DNA reads as TGTGCCAGCAGCAAAGCAGGTCGCCACGTCCCGGATACCTACGAGCAGTACTTC.

V and J are TRBV2 and TRBJ2-5; D is uncertain. The J call may be faulty, since TRBJ2-7 better matches the DNA end. This CDR3 contains 12 residues. In germline, CDR1 is SNHLY, CDR2 FYNNEI. The CDR3 DNA reads as TGTGCCAGCAGTGAACTCGGCAACGAGCAGTACTTC. Its translation: CASSELGNEQYF.

This clonotype was seen many times. The chain links TRBV7-2 to TRBJ2-1; 9 nucleotides match TRBD1. Per germline, CDR1 SGHTA and CDR2 FQGNSA. The CDR3 has 16 amino acids. The junction had 6 bases not matched to a gene; V was cut back by 6 bases and J by 0 bases. The CDR3 region is CASRFMGQGSYNEQFF. DNA for the CDR3: TGTGCCAGCAGATTTATGGGACAGGGCTCCTACAATGAGCAGTTCTTC. Using reference TRBV7-2 and TRBJ2-1 for the parts outside the CDR3, the full variable domain is GAGVSQSPSNKVTEKGKDVELRCDPISGHTALYWYRQSLGQGLEFLIYFQGNSAPDKSGLPSDRFSAERTGGSVSTLTIQRTQQEDSAVYLCASRFMGQGSYNEQFFGPGTRLTVL.

The CDR3 sequence: CASSLALAYNEQFF. In DNA, the CDR3 is TGTGCCAGCAGCTTAGCACTAGCCTACAATGAGCAGTTCTTC. The chain joins TRBV7-8 to TRBJ2-1; a possible D gene is TRBD2 (5 bases). The ends were cut back, 0 bases at V and 2 bases at J, with 5 bases in the middle. The CDR3 contains 14 residues. CDR1 is SGHVS, CDR2 FQNEAQ, per germline.

CDR3 region: CANLVAGVSNEQYF. The CDR3 DNA reads as TGTGCCAACCTAGTAGCGGGAGTATCTAATGAGCAGTACTTC. V is TRBV2 and J is TRBJ2-5; 9 nucleotides line up with TRBD2. This CDR3 region has 14 residues. V lost 10 bases to trimming and J lost 11 bases; unmatched junction nucleotides: 17. CDR1 and CDR2 (germline): SNHLY, FYNNEI.

The chain combines TRBV9 with TRBJ2-3, with D unresolved. V shed 8 bases and J shed 6 bases, with 10 bases lying between them. The CDR3 has 11 amino acids. Per germline, CDR1 SGDLS and CDR2 YYNGEE. DNA of the CDR3: TGTGCCAGAAGCACCGCCGATACGCAGTATTTT. It codes for CARSTADTQYF.

Of note for this clonotype: Relative to the germline gene, one junction end is altered; a read error may explain this. The chain recombines TRBV12-3 or TRBV12-4 with TRBJ2-7; the D call may be TRBD1 or TRBD2 (5 bases each). The CDR3 extends over 16 amino acids. The CDR3 sequence is CASNYNRSGDPYEQCF. CDR3 DNA sequence: TGTGCCAGTAACTACAACCGATCCGGGGACCCCTACGAGCAGTGCTTC.

The rearrangement joins TRBV7-2 to TRBJ2-5; 7 bases fit TRBD2. This CDR3 comprises 15 residues. The germline gives CDR1 SGHTA, CDR2 FQGNSA. After removal of 5 bases from V and 5 bases from J, the junction contained 11 bases not matched to a gene. The CDR3 nucleotides are TGTGCCAGCAGCCCAGGACCAGCGGGGACGGAGACCCAGTACTTC. This gives the protein CASSPGPAGTETQYF.

This clonotype was seen once. The genes are TRBV12-3 or TRBV12-4 and TRBJ1-5; D is unclear. The CDR3 extends over 14 amino acids. The ends were cut back, 6 bases at V and 4 bases at J, with 13 bases in the middle. The chain's CDR3 is CASRRDTPNQPQHF. The DNA for the CDR3 is TGTGCCAGCAGACGTGACACTCCTAATCAGCCCCAGCATTTT.

The chain recombines TRBV29-1 with TRBJ2-3; D not certain. The CDR3 length is 12 residues. Germline V lookup: CDR1 SQVTM, CDR2 ANQGSEA. With 6 bases removed from V and 4 bases from J, the gap between germline ends came to 11 bases. The CDR3 DNA is TGCAGCGTGGAACTATTTTCAGATACGCAGTATTTT. Amino acid sequence: CSVELFSDTQYF.

The V gene is TRBV20-1, the J gene TRBJ2-2, with 7 nucleotides matching TRBD1. The junction had 9 bases not matched to a gene; V was cut back by 5 bases and J by 0 bases. The V gene's germline CDR1 is DFQATT and CDR2 SNEGSKA (reference sequence). CDR3 length equals 16 residues. CDR3 amino acids: CSAPSRQGPNTGELFF. CDR3 in DNA: TGCAGTGCTCCTAGCCGACAGGGACCGAACACCGGGGAGCTGTTTTTT.

The chain is built from TRBV7-9 and TRBJ2-3; D possibly corresponds to TRBD2 (6 bases). The CDR3 loop spans 16 amino acids. Germline lookup yields CDR1 SEHNR and CDR2 FQNEAQ (reference sequence). V shed 2 bases and J shed 1 base, with 13 bases lying between them. CDR3 sequence reads: CASSLYTTGGTDTQYF. The CDR3 region has the DNA TGTGCCAGCAGCTTATATACCACGGGGGGCACAGATACGCAGTATTTT.

The rearrangement uses TRBV6-5 and TRBJ2-1; a possible D gene is TRBD1 (6 bases). In germline, CDR1 is MNHEY, CDR2 SVGAGI. Trimming left V 10 bases short and J 5 bases short, with 12 bases between. The CDR3 covers 12 residues. The CDR3 nucleotides read TGTGCCACACACCGGGACAACAATGAGCAGTTCTTC. Its translation: CATHRDNNEQFF.